These 13 T cell receptor beta chains were all obtained from the same sample, sequenced in a study of CXCR3-negative and CXCR3-positive naive CD8 T cells. Study results and limitations: CXCR3-negative naive cells had less hydrophobic TRB CDR3s than did CXCR3-positive naive cells.

Their antigens remain unidentified. Each TRB cDNA library was prepared by 5' RACE (with UMI labels). TCRdb derives one entry per CDR3 protein from the 5' RACE reads, leaving out DNA. The sample's table shows 84,000 or so distinct CDR3 sequences. Sequencing input: naive CXCR3+ CD8+ T cells from blood. Regarding subset: CD45RO-CCR7+CD27+CD95- naive CD8+ T cells expressing CXCR3 (TNR3+). Receptors were obtained from a human donor in good health. Some clones in this sample may be carry-over from other donors' samples.

This sequence joins TRBV27 and TRBJ2-7; TCRdb calls TRBD2, which cannot be checked without DNA. This CDR3 is built from 16 residues. The V gene's germline CDR1 is MNHEY and CDR2 SMNVEV (reference sequence). The CDR3 is CASRGRTWTTPYEQYF.

CDR3 region: CASPSGLAGGCLNTGELFF. The chain combines TRBV21-1 with TRBJ2-2; the D call of TRBD2 rests on TCRdb alone, since no DNA is present to check it. TRBV21-1 is shown as a pseudogene. The CDR3 is made up of 19 amino acids.

The chain couples TRBV12-3 or TRBV12-4 to TRBJ2-7. This CDR3 is 14 amino acids long. The CDR3 is CASSPSGSSDEQYF.

The chain uses TRBV7-8 and TRBJ2-2; TCRdb indicates TRBD2, and absent DNA this call remains unverified. The CDR3 runs to 16 residues. Germline V CDR1 and CDR2: SGHVS, FQNEAQ. The CDR3: CASTVQRGPNAGELFF.

V gene TRBV6-2 or TRBV6-3 combines with J gene TRBJ2-7; lacking DNA, the TRBD2 call made by TCRdb goes unchecked. The CDR3 totals 14 residues. The V gene's germline CDR1 is MNHEY and CDR2 SVGEGT. This CDR3 reads CATRALTGYFEQYF.

The V call is TRBV4-2, the J call TRBJ2-6; the D gene TCRdb calls, TRBD1, cannot be checked with no DNA. Germline lookup yields CDR1 LGHNA and CDR2 YNFKEQ. CDR3 length: 18 amino acids. The CDR3 reads CASSQVVQAFSGANVLTF.

CDR3: CASSHQGANGQPQHF. This chain joins TRBV28 and TRBJ1-5; as DNA is missing, the TRBD1 call by TCRdb cannot be tested. The V gene's germline CDR1 is MDHEN and CDR2 SYDVKM. The CDR3 totals 15 residues.

The V call is TRBV28, the J call TRBJ2-7; TCRdb names TRBD1, which stays unverified in the absence of DNA. Germline V gene data show CDR1 as MDHEN and CDR2 as SYDVKM. CDR3 length equals 13 residues. The CDR3 is CASLGQANYEQYF.

This chain links TRBV25-1 with TRBJ2-7; TCRdb outputs TRBD1, but without DNA this stays unchecked. The CDR3 has 15 residues. Germline V gene lookup returns CDR1 MGHDK and CDR2 SYGVNS. The CDR3 here is CASSDGQGVSDEQYF.

The chain employs TRBV20-1 and TRBJ2-7; the D gene TCRdb calls, TRBD1, cannot be checked with no DNA. Germline loops: CDR1 DFQATT, CDR2 SNEGSKA (reference sequence). This CDR3 comprises 14 residues. CDR3 amino acids: CSARDGTDTYEQYF.

The chain uses TRBV5-1 and TRBJ2-2; with no DNA, the TCRdb D assignment of TRBD1 cannot be verified. CDR3 length equals 15 residues. CDR1 and CDR2 (germline): SGHRS, YFSETQ. The CDR3 here is CASSLKGAPTGELFF.

The chain couples TRBV4-3 to TRBJ2-1; TCRdb outputs TRBD1, but without DNA this stays unchecked. Germline CDR1 and CDR2: LGHNA and YSLEER. This CDR3 is 16 amino acids long. The CDR3 loop is CASSQRTGWDYNEQFF.

The chain joins TRBV13 to TRBJ2-2; TCRdb names TRBD1, which stays unverified in the absence of DNA. The germline gives CDR1 PRHDT, CDR2 FYEKMQ (reference sequence). The CDR3 has 14 amino acids. CDR3 amino acids: CASPGPLNTGELFF.